These 29 T cell receptor beta chains originate from one sample sequenced in a study of T-cell memory formation after mild COVID-19. TCRdb itself ran the 5' RACE reads through MiXCR, one entry per CDR3 protein. Among around 420,000 distinct CDR3 sequences listed, roughly 24% were seen once. Sample: PBMCs or a T cell subset sorted from them (not recorded which). The receptors were gathered from an adult woman who had mild COVID-19 (a few samples of this study predate the infection). Cell type and time point are not known.

This clonotype appeared a few times. Here the CDR3 reads CASSAGGSPLHF. The CDR3 DNA follows: TGTGCCAGCAGCGCTGGCGGGAGTCCCCTCCACTTT. The J gene is TRBJ1-6, the V gene TRBV7-6; D ambiguous. The CDR3 totals 12 residues. Germline lookup yields CDR1 SGHVS and CDR2 FNYEAQ. Trimming stripped 5 bases from V and 13 bases from J, with 12 bases between.

This clonotype was detected only a few times. The chain carries TRBV6-6 and TRBJ2-7; 7 nucleotides agree with TRBD2. CDR3 size: 11 residues. V shed 7 bases, J shed 6 bases, and the junction held 3 bases outside the gene matches. Germline V CDR1 and CDR2: MNHNY, SVGAGI (reference sequence). The CDR3 reads CASKGGGEQYF. The CDR3 region has the DNA TGTGCCAGCAAGGGCGGGGGCGAGCAGTACTTC.

This chain's CDR3 is CSARDHPGGNTEAFF. As DNA, the CDR3 is TGCAGTGCTAGAGATCACCCAGGCGGGAACACTGAAGCTTTCTTT. The chain uses TRBV20-1 and TRBJ1-1; D gene uncertain. Germline V gene lookup returns CDR1 DFQATT and CDR2 SNEGSKA (reference sequence). The CDR3 totals 15 residues. Trimming removed 0 bases at V and 1 base at J, with 12 bases between.

V gene TRBV6-1 combines with J gene TRBJ2-3; 7 bases line up with TRBD2. The CDR3 totals 15 residues. The germline V gene encodes CDR1 MNHNS and CDR2 SASEGT. J was trimmed by 4 bases and V by 3 bases; bases with no gene match: 7. The CDR3 sequence is CASSETRGGADTQYF. For the CDR3, the DNA is TGTGCCAGCAGTGAGACCCGGGGAGGGGCAGATACGCAGTATTTT.

V is TRBV19 and J is TRBJ2-6, with D hard to call. CDR1 LNHDA and CDR2 SQIVND come from the germline V gene (reference sequence). V gave up 3 bases and J gave up 0 bases, with 6 bases separating them. CDR3 length: 15 amino acids. The DNA for the CDR3 is TGTGCCAGTAGTATCTGGAGCTCTGGGGCCAACGTCCTGACTTTC. It specifies CASSIWSSGANVLTF.

This clonotype was detected a few times. This chain links TRBV3-1 with TRBJ2-3; D might be TRBD1 (5 bases). The CDR3 has 13 amino acids. Germline values: CDR1 LGHDT, CDR2 YNNKEL (reference sequence). Trimming shortened V by 10 bases and J by 1 base, and 12 bases separated the two germline ends. This chain's CDR3 is CATGSPRTDTQYF. Written as DNA, the CDR3 is TGTGCCACAGGGTCGCCCCGCACAGATACGCAGTATTTT.

The chain combines TRBV6-1 with TRBJ1-2, with 9 positions matching TRBD1. The germline V gene has CDR1 MNHNS and CDR2 SASEGT. The CDR3 has 13 amino acids. V was pared by 10 bases and J by 8 bases, with 11 bases of the junction left unmatched. For the CDR3, the DNA is TGTGCCACCTCTAGGGACAGGGTGAGGGGCTACACCTTC. This encodes CATSRDRVRGYTF.

There are a few counts of this clonotype. The chain couples TRBV6-5 to TRBJ1-5; D not resolved. CDR1 MNHEY and CDR2 SVGAGI come from the germline V gene. The V end lost 2 bases, the J end lost 7 bases, and 6 bases lay between the germline ends. This CDR3 has 12 amino acids. CDR3 loop: CASSYPGQPQHF. The CDR3 coding sequence is TGTGCCAGCAGTTACCCGGGACAGCCCCAGCATTTT.

This rearrangement joins TRBV7-2 to TRBJ2-3; D remains ambiguous. The CDR3 sequence is 12 residues long. Germline CDR1 is SGHTA and CDR2 is FQGNSA. Trimming took 7 bases from V and 2 from J, leaving 7 bases between them. CDR3 sequence reads: CASTITTDTQYF. The CDR3 DNA follows: TGTGCCAGCACCATAACCACAGATACGCAGTATTTT. Full variable domain (missing parts from reference TRBV7-2 and TRBJ2-3): GAGVSQSPSNKVTEKGKDVELRCDPISGHTALYWYRQSLGQGLEFLIYFQGNSAPDKSGLPSDRFSAERTGGSVSTLTIQRTQQEDSAVYLCASTITTDTQYFGPGTRLTVL.

This clonotype showed up just a few times. This chain uses TRBV7-3 with TRBJ1-4; D possibly corresponds to TRBD1 (5 bases). Looked up from germline, CDR1 is SGHTA and CDR2 is FQGTGA. V lost 5 bases and J lost 2, with 12 bases in between. The CDR3 has 15 amino acids. CDR3 sequence (DNA): TGTGCCAGCAGCCCGGGGGTCAGCACTAATGAAAAACTGTTTTTT. This sequence encodes CASSPGVSTNEKLFF.

The chain has TRBV5-1 and TRBJ2-5; TRBD1 might be the D (5 bases). The V gene lost 5 bases and the J gene lost 1 base, with 12 bases spanning the gap. The CDR3 covers 14 residues. From germline, CDR1 is SGHRS and CDR2 YFSETQ. The CDR3 DNA reads as TGCGCCAGCAGGACAGACACCCTCCAAGAGACCCAGTACTTC. Residues: CASRTDTLQETQYF.

This clonotype came up a few times. The chain recombines TRBV5-1 with TRBJ2-3; TRBD1 agrees at 10 bases. The V gene's germline CDR1 is SGHRS and CDR2 YFSETQ. CDR3 length: 16 amino acids. V trimming: 6 bases; J trimming: 0 bases; junction bases outside the gene matches: 7. CDR3: CASNPGTGASTDTQYF. DNA of the CDR3: TGCGCCAGCAACCCTGGGACAGGGGCAAGCACAGATACGCAGTATTTT.

V is TRBV12-3 or TRBV12-4 and J is TRBJ2-7; 12 nucleotides align to TRBD2. V was clipped by 6 bases and J by 4 bases; unmatched bases: 4. The CDR3 consists of 14 residues. DNA of the CDR3: TGTGCCAGCAGGACTAGCGGGAGTCAATACGAGCAGTACTTC. This sequence encodes CASRTSGSQYEQYF.

In this sample, this clonotype turned up a few times. This chain links TRBV10-3 with TRBJ2-2; TRBD2 matches 7 bases. In germline, CDR1 is ENHRY, CDR2 SYGVKD. After removal of 5 bases from V and 1 base from J, the junction contained 4 bases not matched to a gene. This CDR3 region has 15 residues. The CDR3 DNA is TGTGCCATCAGTCACGGGGGGATGAACACCGGGGAGCTGTTTTTT. Translation gives CAISHGGMNTGELFF.

In its sample, this clonotype was seen a few times. The V and J genes are TRBV6-5 and TRBJ1-5; D perhaps matches TRBD1 (6 bases). Per germline, CDR1 MNHEY and CDR2 SVGAGI. The CDR3 spans 13 residues. V was trimmed by 4 bases and J by 9 bases, leaving 13 bases between them. The CDR3 nucleotides read TGTGCCAGCAGTTCAGGACAGCGTAGGCCCCAGCATTTT. This translates into CASSSGQRRPQHF.

CDR3 in amino acids: CATSRDSFPGPVNIQYF. In nucleotides, the CDR3 is TGTGCCACCAGCAGAGATTCATTCCCGGGCCCGGTAAACATTCAGTACTTC. The rearrangement uses TRBV15 and TRBJ2-4, with unresolved D. This CDR3 has 17 residues. Germline V gene sequence: CDR1 LNHNV, CDR2 YYDKDF (reference sequence). V was pared by 0 bases and J by 6 bases, with 18 bases between.

V gene TRBV7-9 combines with J gene TRBJ2-5, with 8 positions matching TRBD2. Unmatched junction bases numbered 9, after V lost 4 bases and J lost 5 bases. The CDR3 runs to 15 residues. From germline, CDR1 is SEHNR and CDR2 FQNEAQ (reference sequence). CDR3 region: CASSSDGGAAETQYF. The CDR3 nucleotides read TGTGCCAGCAGCTCCGACGGGGGGGCCGCGGAGACCCAGTACTTC.

The rearrangement links TRBV4-2 to TRBJ1-3; 9 nucleotides agree with TRBD1. Losses at the gene ends were 0 bases for V and 1 base for J; bases not matched to a gene: 1. The CDR3 has 16 amino acids. Germline values: CDR1 LGHNA, CDR2 YNFKEQ. The CDR3, as DNA: TGTGCCAGCAGCCAAGATGGGACAGGGTCTGGAAACACCATATATTTT. This gives the protein CASSQDGTGSGNTIYF.

The chain is built from TRBV9 and TRBJ2-2; no clear D gene. Germline V lookup: CDR1 SGDLS, CDR2 YYNGEE. This CDR3 has 14 residues. Trimming removed 2 bases at V and 1 base at J, with 6 bases between. The CDR3 is CASSVAGNTGELFF. The CDR3, as DNA: TGTGCCAGCAGCGTGGCAGGGAACACCGGGGAGCTGTTTTTT.

This clonotype was seen only a few times. This chain joins TRBV5-1 and TRBJ2-5; perhaps TRBD2 as D (7 bases). The V gene's germline CDR1 is SGHRS and CDR2 YFSETQ. This CDR3 region has 13 residues. Trimming took 3 bases from V and 4 from J, leaving 10 bases between them. In nucleotides, the CDR3 is TGCGCCAGCAGCTCGGGGGGCTCAGAGACCCAGTACTTC. Amino acids: CASSSGGSETQYF. Variable domain in full (rest from reference TRBV5-1 and TRBJ2-5): KAGVTQTPRYLIKTRGQQVTLSCSPISGHRSVSWYQQTPGQGLQFLFEYFSETQRNKGNFPGRFSGRQFSNSRSEMNVSTLELGDSALYLCASSSGGSETQYFGPGTRLLVL.

This clonotype was seen only a few times. This sequence joins TRBV19 and TRBJ2-7, with 9 bases that match TRBD1. The length of the CDR3 is 19 residues. The V and J ends lost 1 base and 0 bases, in that order; junction bases with no gene match: 13. Germline CDR1 is LNHDA and CDR2 is SQIVND (reference sequence). CDR3 nucleotide sequence: TGTGCCAGTAGTATAGCCTATTCCGGGACAGGGACCCGCTCCTACGAGCAGTACTTC. Its protein is CASSIAYSGTGTRSYEQYF.

V usage is TRBV12-3 or TRBV12-4 and J usage is TRBJ1-2, with D hard to call. CDR3 length: 12 residues. Between the trimmed V and J ends, which lost 3 bases and 3 bases, there was a span of 5 bases. The CDR3 here is CASSLADYGYTF. In DNA, the CDR3 is TGTGCCAGCAGTTTGGCAGACTATGGCTACACCTTC.

This clonotype came up once. The rearrangement uses TRBV12-5 and TRBJ2-1, with 13 bases identical to TRBD2. V lost 8 bases, J lost 5 bases, and 18 bases stayed unmatched. CDR1 is LGHNT, CDR2 FRNRAP, per germline. The CDR3 consists of 19 residues. The CDR3 is CASSSLGLAGLGTHNEQFF. The CDR3 coding sequence is TGTGCTAGTAGTTCTCTGGGACTAGCGGGATTGGGCACCCACAATGAGCAGTTCTTC.

The CDR3 sequence is CASSLGDDEQFF. The CDR3 nucleotides read TGTGCCAGCAGTTTGGGCGACGATGAGCAGTTCTTC. V usage is TRBV28 and J usage is TRBJ2-1; D is unresolved. Trimming stripped 3 bases from V and 8 bases from J, with 8 bases between. The V gene's germline CDR1 is MDHEN and CDR2 SYDVKM. There are 12 residues in the CDR3.

Here the CDR3 reads CASSPGDSPDTQYF. The CDR3 DNA is TGTGCCAGCAGTCCGGGAGATTCCCCAGATACGCAGTATTTT. This chain connects TRBV12-3 or TRBV12-4 to TRBJ2-3; D is perhaps TRBD2 (6 bases). The CDR3 totals 14 residues. Trimming stripped 5 bases from V and 4 bases from J, with 13 bases between.

The sample holds a few counts of this clonotype. The chain combines TRBV12-3 or TRBV12-4 with TRBJ1-2; 7 bases are a match to TRBD1. Unmatched junction bases numbered 2, after V lost 4 bases and J lost 6 bases. The length of the CDR3 is 12 residues. The CDR3 DNA sequence: TGTGCCAGCAGTTCCAGGGGGGATGGCTACACCTTC. Encoded protein: CASSSRGDGYTF.

This clonotype was counted a few times. The chain recombines TRBV14 with TRBJ2-1; a weak D match, TRBD2 (6 bases). Trimming stripped 5 bases from V and 1 base from J, with 15 bases between. There are 16 residues in the CDR3. The germline gives CDR1 SGHDN, CDR2 FVKESK. CDR3 in DNA: TGTGCCAGCAGCTCGATCGGCGGGGATTCCTACAATGAGCAGTTCTTC. It codes for CASSSIGGDSYNEQFF.

J is TRBJ2-3 and V is TRBV5-1; the match to TRBD1 covers 7 bases. V dropped 4 bases and J dropped 1; count of bases not matched to a gene: 9. The V gene's germline CDR1 is SGHRS and CDR2 YFSETQ. The CDR3 has 16 amino acids. The DNA of the CDR3 is TGCGCCAGCAGCCAAGACAGGGAGTGGGGCACAGATACGCAGTATTTT. It codes for CASSQDREWGTDTQYF.

This clonotype appeared many times. This sequence joins TRBV6-5 and TRBJ2-7; 11 bases map to TRBD1. V trimming: 7 bases; J trimming: 1 base; junction bases outside the gene matches: 6. Germline values: CDR1 MNHEY, CDR2 SVGAGI. The length of the CDR3 is 15 residues. In DNA form, the CDR3 reads TGTGCCAGCATCGGACAGGGGGCAGGTTCCTACGAGCAGTACTTC. Protein sequence: CASIGQGAGSYEQYF.